A single sample gave rise to the 8 T cell receptor beta chains below, sequenced in a study of blood T cell repertoires in COVID-19. Assay used: immunoSEQ multiplex PCR; TCRdb lists only in-frame clones, some missing. The sample records fewer than 50,000 clones, about 86% being singletons. Sequencing was done on a sample of peripheral blood. Source of these receptors: an elderly woman with active or convalescent COVID-19.

The chain recombines TRBV5-8 with TRBJ1-5, with TRBD1 identical over 9 bases. Losses at the gene ends were 4 bases for V and 0 bases for J; bases not matched to a gene: 8. Germline CDR1 is SGHTS and CDR2 is YDEGEE. This CDR3 has 17 amino acids. CDR3 DNA sequence: TGTGCCAGCAGCCCCCGACAGGGGGGTTCTAGCAATCAGCCCCAGCATTTT. This gives the protein CASSPRQGGSSNQPQHF.

The rearrangement uses TRBV7-2 and TRBJ2-7, with 10 bases aligning to TRBD1. In germline, CDR1 is SGHTA, CDR2 FQGNSA. V lost 3 bases to trimming and J lost 2 bases; unmatched junction nucleotides: 4. The CDR3 spans 15 residues. Here the CDR3 reads CASSLTGGLPYEQYF. The CDR3 DNA sequence: TGTGCCAGCAGCTTGACAGGGGGCTTGCCCTACGAGCAGTACTTC.

This rearrangement joins TRBV6-1 to TRBJ2-1, with D unclear. V lost 1 base to trimming and J lost 0 bases, with 13 bases between them. The CDR3 sequence is 17 residues long. Germline CDR1 MNHNS, CDR2 SASEGT. The CDR3 reads CASSEGRSWSSYNEQFF. The CDR3 DNA is TGTGCCAGCAGTGAAGGTCGGAGTTGGAGCTCCTACAATGAGCAGTTCTTC.

The CDR3 coding sequence is TGTGCCAGTAGCCCCGGGACTAGCGGGAGTGGAGTTAAAACAGATACGCAGTATTTT. As protein: CASSPGTSGSGVKTDTQYF. The V and J genes are TRBV19 and TRBJ2-3; 14 positions match TRBD2. Germline V CDR1 and CDR2: LNHDA, SQIVND (reference sequence). Trimming removed 6 bases from V and 3 bases from J; junction bases left unmatched: 14. The CDR3 length is 19 residues.

The V gene is TRBV19, the J gene TRBJ1-5; D remains unclear. The CDR3 has 16 amino acids. V was trimmed by 5 bases and J by 0 bases, leaving 14 bases between them. The germline CDR1 and CDR2 sequences are LNHDA and SQIVND (reference sequence). CDR3 DNA sequence: TGTGCCAGTAGTCCCCTTCGCAGGAATAGCAATCAGCCCCAGCATTTT. This gives the protein CASSPLRRNSNQPQHF.

V usage is TRBV11-2 and J usage is TRBJ2-7; TRBD2 aligns across 8 bases. Germline loops: CDR1 SGHAT, CDR2 FQNNGV. This CDR3 comprises 14 residues. V was clipped by 2 bases and J by 2 bases; unmatched bases: 2. The CDR3 region has the DNA TGTGCCAGCAGCTTATTCGGGAGGGCCTACGAGCAGTACTTC. Protein product: CASSLFGRAYEQYF.

This chain joins TRBV24-1 and TRBJ1-2; 8 bases are shared with TRBD1. CDR1 and CDR2 (germline): KGHDR, SFDVKD. J lost 5 bases, V lost 4 bases, and 8 bases had no gene match. CDR3 size: 15 residues. CDR3 sequence reads: CATSDSDRAPYGYTF. The CDR3 DNA reads TGTGCCACCAGTGACTCGGACAGGGCGCCATATGGCTACACCTTC.

V is TRBV2 and J is TRBJ2-5, with 8 bases aligning to TRBD2. The germline gives CDR1 SNHLY, CDR2 FYNNEI. The CDR3 has 15 amino acids. The ends lost 7 bases at V and 4 bases at J; junction bases unmatched: 11. The CDR3 nucleotides read TGTGCCAGCAATTTCCAGGGACTAGGGAGAGAGACCCAGTACTTC. Encoded protein: CASNFQGLGRETQYF. Supplemented by reference TRBV2 and TRBJ2-5, the full variable domain reads EPEVTQTPSHQVTQMGQEVILRCVPISNHLYFYWYRQILGQKVEFLVSFYNNEISEKSEIFDDQFSVERPDGSNFTLKIRSTKLEDSAMYFCASNFQGLGRETQYFGPGTRLLVL.